This TCR beta chain was documented in a study of beta chain features in type 1 diabetes. Notes on the study in general: For Type 1 diabetes patients, all four CD4+ subsets carried TCRB CDR3s that were moderately but significantly shorter. Diminished insertions and augmented deletions at VDJ junctions characterized type 1 diabetes patients. An over-representation of cells with high TCR expression could result from cDNA sequencing. Shorter templates might be favored by PCR, equally in patients and controls.

For this clone: Antigen: not known.

The sequenced template was cDNA made from the entire isolated RNA. Around 3.57 million reads was the average for naive, central memory and regulatory T cell samples. Clones were read by immunoSEQ multiplex PCR, and TCRdb kept only the in-frame ones, dropping some. This table holds a few hundred thousand clones, over 11% found once. Trimming pared 3 bases from V and 1 base from J, leaving 12 bases between. The CDR3 is made up of 15 amino acids. CDR1 KGHSH and CDR2 LQKENI come from the germline V gene. Sequences were obtained from naive CD4+ T cells from blood. The chain couples TRBV18 to TRBJ1-1, with D possibly being TRBD1 (6 bases). The receptor was isolated from a man aged 25-45 years with type 1 diabetes. The CDR3: CASSPQGWENTEAFF. CDR3 DNA sequence: TGTGCCAGCTCACCCCAGGGGTGGGAGAACACTGAAGCTTTCTTT. Using reference TRBV18 and TRBJ1-1 for the parts outside the CDR3, the full variable domain is NAGVMQNPRHLVRRRGQEARLRCSPMKGHSHVYWYRQLPEEGLKFMVYLQKENIIDESGMPKERFSAEFPKEGPSILRIQQVVRGDSAAYFCASSPQGWENTEAFFGQGTRLTVV.